This TCR beta chain was identified during a study of T cell responses to AZD1222 COVID-19 vaccine. Turning to the study itself: Combined were second doses at about 4 or about 12 weeks. Study outcomes and limitations: Only after the peak T cell response were repertoires sampled. With two AZD1222 doses given, Spike-specific TCR breadth and depth both rose.

Details on this clone: What it recognizes is unknown.

V lost 7 bases, J lost 4 bases, and 17 bases lay in between. The CDR3 runs 14 residues. CDR1 is SNHLY and CDR2 is FYNNEI in the germline V gene. The assay was immunoSEQ multiplex PCR, and TCRdb's table has in-frame clones only and misses some. This table holds 90,000 to 150,000 clones, 85% to 90% found once. The source was peripheral blood, collected on day 0 of AZD1222 vaccination. The chain links TRBV2 to TRBJ2-7; the D gene is possibly TRBD2 (6 bases). This receptor was obtained from an adult in good health. Here the CDR3 reads CASNIDLGRYEQYF. The CDR3 DNA sequence: TGTGCCAGCAACATTGACCTAGGGAGGTACGAGCAGTACTTC.